Sequencing of this TCR beta chain was carried out in a study of response to subunit inactivated influenza vaccine. Germline values: CDR1 SGDLS, CDR2 YYNGEE. Trimming took 3 bases from V and 6 from J; bases not matched to a gene: 4. CDR3 size: 15 residues. From the RT-PCR reads, TCRdb called clonotypes with MiXCR, one entry per CDR3 protein. Of around 540,000 distinct CDR3 sequences listed, approximately 12% are singletons. Notes on the study in general: Researchers suggested that each seasonal influenza vaccination recruits few new T cells.

Comment on this clonotype: Its antigen remains unidentified.

The source was PBMCs from blood, collected on the day of vaccination. The chain has TRBV9 and TRBJ1-6; the match to TRBD1 covers 9 bases. The source of this sequence is a man between 45 and 60 years old who received an inactivated influenza vaccine. Written as DNA, the CDR3 is TGTGCCAGCAGCGGACCGGGACAGGGTAATTCACCCCTCCACTTT. The encoded protein is CASSGPGQGNSPLHF.